This entry lists 24 T cell receptor beta chains sequenced from one sample in a study of shared clonotypes between healthy human individuals. Some clones are missing from TCRdb's copy, which holds only in-frame ones; the method was immunoSEQ multiplex PCR. The data contain about 1.9 million clones, approximately 92% of them seen just once; the ten biggest clones take up less than 2%. The naive CD8 subset, CD45RO-negative cells positively selected for CCR7, excluded terminally differentiated effector memory CD45RA+ cells. Source material: naive CD8+ T cells from PBMCs. The receptors were gathered from a man aged 18 to 35 in good health. Some clones in this sample may be carry-over from other donors' samples.

On this clone: The same CDR3 can be traced to other DNA sequences in this sample. This chain links TRBV7-9 with TRBJ2-1; D possibly corresponds to TRBD1 (5 bases). The CDR3 is 13 residues long. Trimming took off 0 bases at V and 8 bases at J, with 8 bases between the two ends. In germline, CDR1 is SEHNR, CDR2 FQNEAQ (reference sequence). CDR3 loop: CASSLALRDEQFF. CDR3 bases: TGTGCCAGCAGCTTAGCTCTCAGGGATGAGCAGTTCTTC. The full variable domain, in which reference TRBV7-9 and TRBJ2-1 provide the parts outside the CDR3, is DTGVSQNPRHKITKRGQNVTFRCDPISEHNRLYWYRQTLGQGPEFLTYFQNEAQLEKSRLLSDRFSAERPKGSFSTLEIQRTEQGDSAMYLCASSLALRDEQFFGPGTRLTVL.

Concerning this clone itself: Distinct nucleotide sequences in the sample also encode this CDR3. The chain joins TRBV4-1 to TRBJ1-5; no clear D gene. CDR1 and CDR2 from the germline V gene are MGHRA and YSYEKL. There are 14 residues in the CDR3. Trimming cost V 0 bases and J 2 bases, with 5 bases left between them. CDR3 DNA: TGCGCCAGCAGCCAAGAGGGTGGCAATCAGCCCCAGCATTTT. Translation: CASSQEGGNQPQHF.

The J gene is TRBJ1-3, the V gene TRBV5-4, with TRBD1 matching 10 bases. J was trimmed by 0 bases and V by 9 bases; bases with no gene match: 3. The CDR3 is 14 amino acids. CDR1 SGHNT and CDR2 YYREEE come from the germline V gene (reference sequence). The DNA for the CDR3 is TGTGCCACGCGGGACAGGGGCTCTGGAAACACCATATATTTT. Protein sequence: CATRDRGSGNTIYF.

V gene TRBV4-1 combines with J gene TRBJ2-1; D might be TRBD2 (5 bases). The CDR3 contains 16 residues. CDR1 and CDR2 (germline): MGHRA, YSYEKL. V shed 1 base and J shed 3 bases, with 13 bases lying between them. The CDR3 nucleotides are TGCGCCAGCAGCCAAGTATCGGGTAGCGTCTACAATGAGCAGTTCTTC. Amino acids: CASSQVSGSVYNEQFF.

The CDR3 DNA reads as TGTGCCAGCAGTCCGGGGACTAGCTATCGGGAGACCCAGTACTTC. It translates to CASSPGTSYRETQYF. The chain combines TRBV28 with TRBJ2-5, with 9 bases that match TRBD2. The CDR3 has 15 residues. Looked up from germline, CDR1 is MDHEN and CDR2 is SYDVKM. V shed 5 bases, J shed 5 bases, and the junction held 9 bases outside the gene matches.

V is TRBV19 and J is TRBJ1-1; D gene unclear. CDR3 length: 14 amino acids. Germline lookup yields CDR1 LNHDA and CDR2 SQIVND (reference sequence). Between the trimmed V and J ends, which lost 1 base and 1 base, there was a span of 7 bases. The CDR3 DNA reads TGTGCCAGTAGTATAGGGTACGGGAACACTGAAGCTTTCTTT. This sequence encodes CASSIGYGNTEAFF.

The CDR3 sequence: CASSRQENTEAFF. In DNA form, the CDR3 reads TGTGCCAGCAGCAGACAGGAGAACACTGAAGCTTTCTTT. This sequence joins TRBV7-9 and TRBJ1-1; D might be TRBD1 (6 bases). CDR3 length equals 13 residues. Germline V gene data show CDR1 as SEHNR and CDR2 as FQNEAQ (reference sequence). The V end lost 5 bases, the J end lost 1 base, and 8 bases lay between the germline ends. The full variable domain, in which reference TRBV7-9 and TRBJ1-1 provide the parts outside the CDR3, is DTGVSQNPRHKITKRGQNVTFRCDPISEHNRLYWYRQTLGQGPEFLTYFQNEAQLEKSRLLSDRFSAERPKGSFSTLEIQRTEQGDSAMYLCASSRQENTEAFFGQGTRLTVV.

The sample holds one count of this clone. This chain connects TRBV5-5 to TRBJ2-7, with a possible D match to TRBD2 (5 bases). Germline CDR1 reads SGHKS; CDR2 reads YYEKEE (reference sequence). Trimming cost V 0 bases and J 4 bases, with 17 bases left between them. The CDR3 covers 16 residues. CDR3 loop: CASSLVDSGLGYEQYF. DNA of the CDR3: TGTGCCAGCAGCTTGGTGGACTCGGGCCTAGGGTACGAGCAGTACTTC.

The J gene is TRBJ2-7, the V gene TRBV29-1; tentatively, D is TRBD1 (6 bases). The germline CDR1 and CDR2 sequences are SQVTM and ANQGSEA. The V end was cut by 1 base, the J end by 7 bases, with 20 bases between. This CDR3 is 15 amino acids long. The CDR3 loop is CSVEVTGTSFGEQYF. DNA of the CDR3: TGCAGCGTTGAAGTCACCGGGACATCCTTTGGGGAGCAGTACTTC.

This CDR3 is CASSVVEWDTQYF. The CDR3 DNA reads as TGTGCCAGCAGCGTTGTCGAGTGGGATACGCAGTATTTT. V gene TRBV9 combines with J gene TRBJ2-3; no clear D gene. Germline-derived CDR1 and CDR2 are SGDLS and YYNGEE. This CDR3 is 13 amino acids long. V lost 2 bases and J 6 bases, leaving 10 bases between the germline ends. Combining the CDR3 with reference TRBV9 and TRBJ2-3 gives the whole variable domain DSGVTQTPKHLITATGQRVTLRCSPRSGDLSVYWYQQSLDQGLQFLIQYYNGEERAKGNILERFSAQQFPDLHSELNLSSLELGDSALYFCASSVVEWDTQYFGPGTRLTVL.

The V and J genes are TRBV13 and TRBJ1-1; TRBD1 matches 7 bases. Unmatched junction bases numbered 4, after V lost 0 bases and J lost 6 bases. The CDR3 consists of 14 residues. Germline V gives CDR1 PRHDT, CDR2 FYEKMQ (reference sequence). DNA of the CDR3: TGTGCCAGCAGCTTAGGCAGGGGGAAGGCTGAAGCTTTCTTT. Amino acid sequence: CASSLGRGKAEAFF.

V and J are TRBV5-4 and TRBJ2-7; D may be TRBD1 (7 bases). This CDR3 spans 14 amino acids. The V and J ends lost 1 base and 3 bases respectively, with 11 bases between them. Germline V lookup: CDR1 SGHNT, CDR2 YYREEE (reference sequence). DNA for the CDR3: TGTGCCAGCAGCTTGCGGCAGGGGGGCTACGAGCAGTACTTC. Protein product: CASSLRQGGYEQYF.

With respect to this clone: The same CDR3 arises from other DNA sequences in this sample as well. The CDR3 DNA follows: TGTGCCAGCAGCGTAGCTGGGCAGGGCAACACTGAAGCTTTCTTT. Its protein product is CASSVAGQGNTEAFF. The chain uses TRBV9 and TRBJ1-1, with D perhaps TRBD1 (5 bases). The CDR3 sequence is 15 residues long. CDR1 and CDR2 from the germline V gene are SGDLS and YYNGEE. Trimming stripped 0 bases from V and 2 bases from J, with 11 bases between.

The genes are TRBV27 and TRBJ2-7; TRBD2 matches at 10 bases. V dropped 7 bases and J dropped 6; count of bases not matched to a gene: 6. Germline V gene lookup returns CDR1 MNHEY and CDR2 SMNVEV (reference sequence). This CDR3 comprises 13 residues. The CDR3: CASKPLAGAEQYF. The CDR3 DNA is TGTGCCAGCAAGCCCCTAGCGGGAGCCGAGCAGTACTTC.

This clone has just one count. The chain couples TRBV5-6 to TRBJ2-1; D not certain. Germline CDR1 reads SGHDT; CDR2 reads YYEEEE. V dropped 2 bases and J dropped 8 bases, with 14 bases sitting between them. The CDR3 length is 14 residues. CDR3 sequence (DNA): TGTGCCAGCAGCTTTACGAGTAGCCGCCATGAGCAGTTCTTC. Its translation is CASSFTSSRHEQFF.

V is TRBV9 and J is TRBJ1-3; D is uncertain. The CDR3 is made up of 17 amino acids. V shed 4 bases and J shed 0 bases, with 17 bases lying between them. Germline CDR1 reads SGDLS; CDR2 reads YYNGEE. In DNA form, the CDR3 reads TGTGCCAGCAGCCCACGGGAGTCCCTCGGCTCTGGAAACACCATATATTTT. Its protein product is CASSPRESLGSGNTIYF.

The rearrangement links TRBV6-6 to TRBJ1-2; D unresolved. The CDR3 is made up of 11 amino acids. The V end lost 2 bases, the J end lost 6 bases, and 4 bases lay between the germline ends. The V gene's germline CDR1 is MNHNY and CDR2 SVGAGI (reference sequence). In DNA form, the CDR3 reads TGTGCCAGCAGTTACGGGAATGGCTACACCTTC. This codes for CASSYGNGYTF.

The V call is TRBV19, the J call TRBJ1-5; tentative D call: TRBD1 (5 bases). V lost 3 bases, J lost 2 bases, and 8 bases lay in between. The CDR3 extends over 14 amino acids. The germline V gene encodes CDR1 LNHDA and CDR2 SQIVND (reference sequence). CDR3: CASSMGEGNQPQHF. CDR3 DNA: TGTGCCAGTAGTATGGGGGAAGGCAATCAGCCCCAGCATTTT.

The V call is TRBV7-9, the J call TRBJ1-2; D gene ambiguous. Deletions cut 8 bases from V and 5 bases from J, with 18 bases between. This CDR3 has 14 residues. Germline V gene sequence: CDR1 SEHNR, CDR2 FQNEAQ (reference sequence). In DNA form, the CDR3 reads TGTGCCAGCCCCCCAGAGGGAGATTATTATGGCTACACCTTC. Residues: CASPPEGDYYGYTF.

The rearrangement uses TRBV4-1 and TRBJ2-5; 10 bases align to TRBD2. Germline V lookup: CDR1 MGHRA, CDR2 YSYEKL. Germline trimming cut 1 base from V and 5 bases from J; bases unmatched to any gene: 10. The CDR3 extends over 17 amino acids. In DNA form, the CDR3 reads TGCGCCAGCAGCCAAGGAGGGACACTAGCGGGGCAGGAGACCCAGTACTTC. Amino acid sequence: CASSQGGTLAGQETQYF.

With regard to this clone: The same CDR3 also results from other DNA sequences found in this sample. The rearrangement joins TRBV5-4 to TRBJ2-1; D unclear. V was shortened by 4 bases and J by 2 bases, with 7 bases between the two germline ends. The germline CDR1 and CDR2 sequences are SGHNT and YYREEE (reference sequence). This CDR3 is built from 13 residues. The CDR3 DNA is TGTGCCAGCAGCCTCCGAGCCTACAATGAGCAGTTCTTC. It is translated as CASSLRAYNEQFF.

This clone was seen only once. CDR3 amino acids: CATSPVGEGALRYTF. CDR3 in DNA: TGTGCCACCAGCCCCGTCGGGGAAGGGGCCTTACGCTACACCTTC. V and J are TRBV15 and TRBJ1-2; weak D call: TRBD1 (5 bases). With 5 bases removed from V and 9 bases from J, the gap between germline ends came to 22 bases. The CDR3 runs 15 residues. CDR1 and CDR2 (germline): LNHNV, YYDKDF (reference sequence). The full variable domain, in which reference TRBV15 and TRBJ1-2 provide the parts outside the CDR3, is DAMVIQNPRYQVTQFGKPVTLSCSQTLNHNVMYWYQQKSSQAPKLLFHYYDKDFNNEADTPDNFQSRRPNTSFCFLDIRSPGLGDTAMYLCATSPVGEGALRYTFGSGTRLTVV.

This chain joins TRBV14 and TRBJ2-2; D uncertain. Germline assignment: CDR1 SGHDN and CDR2 FVKESK. V gave up 0 bases and J gave up 4 bases, with 15 bases separating them. The CDR3 covers 17 residues. CDR3 DNA sequence: TGTGCCAGCAGCCAAGATCACCAGTGGCGTAGCACCGGGGAGCTGTTTTTT. Residues: CASSQDHQWRSTGELFF. Combining the CDR3 with reference TRBV14 and TRBJ2-2 gives the whole variable domain EAGVTQFPSHSVIEKGQTVTLRCDPISGHDNLYWYRRVMGKEIKFLLHFVKESKQDESGMPNNRFLAERTGGTYSTLKVQPAELEDSGVYFCASSQDHQWRSTGELFFGEGSRLTVL.

V usage is TRBV28 and J usage is TRBJ1-2; D possibly corresponds to TRBD1 (6 bases). Looked up from germline, CDR1 is MDHEN and CDR2 is SYDVKM. V lost 3 bases to trimming and J lost 5 bases, with 16 bases between them. The CDR3 runs to 15 residues. CDR3 DNA sequence: TGTGCCAGCAGTTTTAACCCGGGGGCAAAGTATGGCTACACCTTC. Its protein is CASSFNPGAKYGYTF.